The 7 T cell receptor beta chains listed next were all sequenced from one sample in a study of response to subunit inactivated influenza vaccine. Using its own MiXCR run on the RT-PCR reads, TCRdb lists one record per CDR3 protein. The table shows 530,000 or so distinct CDR3 sequences, with less than 15% occurring only once. Sequencing used PBMCs from blood, obtained roughly 12 days after vaccination. These receptors were taken from a man between 50 and 59 years old who received an inactivated influenza vaccine.

This clonotype was found a few times. The chain has TRBV4-3 and TRBJ2-2; 9 bases line up with TRBD2. After removal of 0 bases from V and 6 bases from J, the junction contained 11 bases not matched to a gene. Germline CDR1 LGHNA, CDR2 YSLEER. The CDR3 spans 18 residues. In DNA, the CDR3 is TGCGCCAGCAGCCAAGACACGGGACTAGCTGCCAACCCCGGGGAGCTGTTTTTT. Protein product: CASSQDTGLAANPGELFF.

This clonotype was counted only a few times. V usage is TRBV4-2 and J usage is TRBJ1-1; D is unresolved. Germline V gives CDR1 LGHNA, CDR2 YNFKEQ. The CDR3 contains 15 residues. Between the trimmed V and J ends, which lost 1 base and 0 bases, there was a span of 9 bases. CDR3 region: CASSQGLSMNTEAFF. CDR3 nucleotides: TGTGCCAGCAGCCAAGGCCTTAGTATGAACACTGAAGCTTTCTTT.

The chain couples TRBV4-1 to TRBJ2-1, with 10 bases fitting TRBD2. The CDR3 sequence is 18 residues long. Germline V CDR1 and CDR2: MGHRA, YSYEKL. The junction had 17 bases not matched to a gene; V was cut back by 6 bases and J by 6 bases. The CDR3 nucleotides read TGCGCCAGCAGTCCTCTTCTAGCGGGAGTTTCCCCCGGCAATGAGCAGTTCTTC. Amino acids: CASSPLLAGVSPGNEQFF.

A word on this clonotype: The junction departs from germline at one end; a sequencing error may be responsible. The chain joins TRBV15 to TRBJ1-4, with 7 bases fitting TRBD1. The CDR3 sequence is 15 residues long. Germline V gives CDR1 LNHNV, CDR2 YYDKDF (reference sequence). The CDR3 is CAISREFTGDEKLFF. The CDR3 DNA is TGTGCCATCAGCAGAGAATTTACAGGGGATGAAAAACTGTTTTTT.

This chain links TRBV29-1 with TRBJ2-7; 10 nucleotides align to TRBD1. The CDR3 sequence is 13 residues long. V gave up 6 bases and J gave up 6 bases; unmatched junction bases: 8. CDR1 is SQVTM and CDR2 is ANQGSEA in the germline V gene. The CDR3 DNA reads as TGCAGCGTCGCGGGACAGGGGCAGGTCGAGCAGTACTTC. Amino acids: CSVAGQGQVEQYF.

J is TRBJ2-1 and V is TRBV10-3; no definite D call. CDR3 length: 18 amino acids. CDR1 ENHRY and CDR2 SYGVKD come from the germline V gene. V lost 0 bases, J lost 4 bases, and 19 bases lay in between. The CDR3 DNA reads as TGTGCCATCAGTGAGTCGTGGGTCACAGTAGAAAGATACAATGAGCAGTTCTTC. This sequence encodes CAISESWVTVERYNEQFF.

This clonotype turned up a few times. The chain couples TRBV9 to TRBJ2-3, with 9 bases identical to TRBD2. Trimming at V came to 2 bases and at J to 7 bases, leaving 11 bases not matched to a gene. The CDR3 is made up of 16 amino acids. CDR1 is SGDLS, CDR2 YYNGEE, per germline. CDR3 coding DNA: TGTGCCAGCAGCGTTGTCCCTAGCGGGGCGGGGAATACGCAGTATTTT. Its protein product is CASSVVPSGAGNTQYF.